The clone carrying this TCR beta chain was observed many times. What it recognizes is unknown. CDR1 MNHEY and CDR2 SMNVEV come from the germline V gene (reference sequence). V lost 8 bases and J 2 bases, leaving 21 bases between the germline ends. The CDR3 covers 16 residues. Unique molecular identifiers were used in preparing the TCRbeta library. MiXCR, applied by TCRdb to the PCR reads, yields one record per CDR3 protein. The table records about 300,000 distinct CDR3 sequences, almost 8% of them present only once. These data come from a study of T-cell reconstitution after alpha-beta-depleted transplantation in children. Study results and limitations: Recipient T cells and thymic progenitors that survived gave rise to the high TCRbeta diversity observed at day 60 in some patients. As was reported, about two months after transplant, alpha-beta T cells came from several hundred expanded graft clones. Fresh T-cell production supplied most of the T-cell counts and diversity seen one year after transplant.

This sequence joins TRBV27 and TRBJ2-5, with D possibly being TRBD1 or TRBD2 (5 bases each). Sequencing was performed on peripheral blood, taken 360 days after TCRalphabeta/CD19-depleted stem cell transplant. The receptor was derived from a female patient between 2 and 15 years old who had a stem cell transplant for Fanconi anemia, so the T cells may come from the graft donor. The CDR3 DNA follows: TGTGCCAGCGCATCGGGGACCATCGAATTTCAAGAGACCCAGTACTTC. This translates into CASASGTIEFQETQYF.